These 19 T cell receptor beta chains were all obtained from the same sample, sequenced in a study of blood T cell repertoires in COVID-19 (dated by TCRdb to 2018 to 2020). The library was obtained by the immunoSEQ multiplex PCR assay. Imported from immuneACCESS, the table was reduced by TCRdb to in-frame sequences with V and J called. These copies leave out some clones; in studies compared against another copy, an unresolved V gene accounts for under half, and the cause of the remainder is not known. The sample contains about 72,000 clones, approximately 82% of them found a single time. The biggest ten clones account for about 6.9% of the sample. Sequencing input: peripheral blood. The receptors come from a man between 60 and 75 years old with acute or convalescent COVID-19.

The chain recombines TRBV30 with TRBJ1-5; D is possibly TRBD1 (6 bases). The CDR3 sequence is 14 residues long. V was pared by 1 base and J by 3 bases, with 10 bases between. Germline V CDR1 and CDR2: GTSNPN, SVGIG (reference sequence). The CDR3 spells CAWSAGTINQPQHF. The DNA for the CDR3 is TGTGCCTGGAGTGCTGGGACAATCAATCAGCCCCAGCATTTT.

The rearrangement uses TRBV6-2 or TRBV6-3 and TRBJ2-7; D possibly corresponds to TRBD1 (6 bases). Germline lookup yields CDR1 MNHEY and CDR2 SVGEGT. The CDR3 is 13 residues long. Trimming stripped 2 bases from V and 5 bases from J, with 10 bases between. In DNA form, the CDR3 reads TGTGCCAGCAGTTACCAGTGGGGGCACGAGCAGTACTTC. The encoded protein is CASSYQWGHEQYF.

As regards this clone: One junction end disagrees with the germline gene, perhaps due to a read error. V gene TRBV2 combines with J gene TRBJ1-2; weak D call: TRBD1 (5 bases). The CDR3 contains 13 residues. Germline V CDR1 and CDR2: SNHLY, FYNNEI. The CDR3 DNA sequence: TGTGCCAGCAGTCTGGGGCAGACCTATGGCTACATCTTC. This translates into CASSLGQTYGYIF.

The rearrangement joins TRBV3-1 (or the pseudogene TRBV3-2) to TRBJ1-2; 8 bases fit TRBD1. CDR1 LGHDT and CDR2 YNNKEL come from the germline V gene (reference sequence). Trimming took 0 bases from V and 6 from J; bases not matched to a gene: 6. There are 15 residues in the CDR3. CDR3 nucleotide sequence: TGTGCCAGCAGCCAAGATCCCCGGGACAGGCATGGCTACACCTTC. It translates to CASSQDPRDRHGYTF.

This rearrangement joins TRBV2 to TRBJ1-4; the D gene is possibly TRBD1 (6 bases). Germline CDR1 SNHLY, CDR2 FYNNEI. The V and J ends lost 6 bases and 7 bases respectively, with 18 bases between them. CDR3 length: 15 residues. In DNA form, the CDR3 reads TGTGCCAGCAGGGATGACAGGAGTCCGGGTGAAAAACTGTTTTTT. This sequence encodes CASRDDRSPGEKLFF.

The CDR3 reads CASSGVGGTQPQHF. The CDR3 DNA follows: TGTGCCAGCAGCGGGGTAGGGGGCACTCAGCCCCAGCATTTT. The chain is built from TRBV27 and TRBJ1-5, with TRBD1 matching 7 bases. The V gene end was trimmed by 6 bases and the J gene end by 6 bases; junction bases not matched to a gene: 8. CDR1 is MNHEY, CDR2 SMNVEV, per germline (reference sequence). The CDR3 spans 14 residues.

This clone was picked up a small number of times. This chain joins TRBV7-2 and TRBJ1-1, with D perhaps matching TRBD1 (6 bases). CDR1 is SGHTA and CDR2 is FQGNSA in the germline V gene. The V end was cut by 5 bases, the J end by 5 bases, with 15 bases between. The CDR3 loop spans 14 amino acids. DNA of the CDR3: TGTGCCAGCAGCGCACAGGGTGTAGGGACTGAAGCTTTCTTT. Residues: CASSAQGVGTEAFF. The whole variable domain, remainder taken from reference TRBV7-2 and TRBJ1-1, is GAGVSQSPSNKVTEKGKDVELRCDPISGHTALYWYRQSLGQGLEFLIYFQGNSAPDKSGLPSDRFSAERTGGSVSTLTIQRTQQEDSAVYLCASSAQGVGTEAFFGQGTRLTVV.

CDR3 protein: CASGRGRGGELTDTQYF. The CDR3 DNA follows: TGTGCCAGTGGCAGGGGGCGAGGAGGCGAGTTAACAGATACGCAGTATTTT. The chain recombines TRBV19 with TRBJ2-3; 8 bases are shared with TRBD1. After removal of 8 bases from V and 3 bases from J, the junction contained 16 bases not matched to a gene. The CDR3 covers 17 residues. The germline V gene encodes CDR1 LNHDA and CDR2 SQIVND (reference sequence).

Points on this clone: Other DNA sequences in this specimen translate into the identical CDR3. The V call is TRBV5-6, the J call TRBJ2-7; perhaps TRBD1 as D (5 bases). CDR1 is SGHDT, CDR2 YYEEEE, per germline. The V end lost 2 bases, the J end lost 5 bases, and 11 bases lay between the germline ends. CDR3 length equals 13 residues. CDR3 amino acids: CASSLSARDEQYF. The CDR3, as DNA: TGTGCCAGCAGCTTATCGGCCAGGGACGAGCAGTACTTC. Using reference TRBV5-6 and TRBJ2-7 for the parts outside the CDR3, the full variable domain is DAGVTQSPTHLIKTRGQQVTLRCSPKSGHDTVSWYQQALGQGPQFIFQYYEEEERQRGNFPDRFSGHQFPNYSSELNVNALLLGDSALYLCASSLSARDEQYFGPGTRLTVT.

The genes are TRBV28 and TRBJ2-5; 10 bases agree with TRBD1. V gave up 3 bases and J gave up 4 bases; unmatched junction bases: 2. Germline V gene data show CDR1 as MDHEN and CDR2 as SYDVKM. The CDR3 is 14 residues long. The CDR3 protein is CASSFGQGGETQYF. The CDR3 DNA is TGTGCCAGCAGTTTCGGACAGGGGGGAGAGACCCAGTACTTC.

The CDR3 loop is CASSLEAGISNQPQHF. CDR3 bases: TGTGCCAGCAGCTTGGAGGCAGGGATAAGCAATCAGCCCCAGCATTTT. V and J are TRBV5-5 and TRBJ1-5, with a possible D match to TRBD1 (5 bases). This CDR3 comprises 16 residues. Trimming stripped 0 bases from V and 1 base from J, with 11 bases between. The germline V gene has CDR1 SGHKS and CDR2 YYEKEE (reference sequence).

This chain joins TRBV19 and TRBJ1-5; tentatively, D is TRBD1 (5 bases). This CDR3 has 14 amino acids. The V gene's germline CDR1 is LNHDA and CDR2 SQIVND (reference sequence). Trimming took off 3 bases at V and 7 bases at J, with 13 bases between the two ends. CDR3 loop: CASSISRGEQPQHF. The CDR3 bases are TGTGCCAGTAGTATCAGTAGGGGTGAACAGCCCCAGCATTTT. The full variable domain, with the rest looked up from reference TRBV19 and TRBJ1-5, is DGGITQSPKYLFRKEGQNVTLSCEQNLNHDAMYWYRQDPGQGLRLIYYSQIVNDFQKGDIAEGYSVSREKKESFPLTVTSAQKNPTAFYLCASSISRGEQPQHFGDGTRLSIL.

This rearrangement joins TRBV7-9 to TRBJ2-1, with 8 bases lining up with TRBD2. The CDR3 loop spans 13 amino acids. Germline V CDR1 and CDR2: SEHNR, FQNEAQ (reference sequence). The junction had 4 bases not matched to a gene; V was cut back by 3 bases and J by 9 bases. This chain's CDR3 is CASSLRGAGEQFF. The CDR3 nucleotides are TGTGCCAGCAGCTTGCGGGGGGCGGGTGAGCAGTTCTTC.

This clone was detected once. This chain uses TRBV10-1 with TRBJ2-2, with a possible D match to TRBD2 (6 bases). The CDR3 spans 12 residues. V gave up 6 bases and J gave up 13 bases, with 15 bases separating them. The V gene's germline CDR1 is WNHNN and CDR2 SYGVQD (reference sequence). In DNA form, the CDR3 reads TGCGCCAGCAGCCTGACTAGTTGGGGGCTGTTTTTT. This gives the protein CASSLTSWGLFF.

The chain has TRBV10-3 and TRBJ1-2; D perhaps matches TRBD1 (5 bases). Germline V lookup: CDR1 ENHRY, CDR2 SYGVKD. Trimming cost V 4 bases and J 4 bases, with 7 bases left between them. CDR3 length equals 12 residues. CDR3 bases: TGTGCCATCAGTGGGGGCACCTATGGCTACACCTTC. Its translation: CAISGGTYGYTF.

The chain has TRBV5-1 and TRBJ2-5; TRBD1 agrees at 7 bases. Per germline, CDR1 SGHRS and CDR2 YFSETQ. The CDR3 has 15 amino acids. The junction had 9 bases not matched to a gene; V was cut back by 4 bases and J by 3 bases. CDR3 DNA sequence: TGCGCCAGCAGCCGGAGAGGGGGCGCGGAAGAGACCCAGTACTTC. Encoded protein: CASSRRGGAEETQYF.

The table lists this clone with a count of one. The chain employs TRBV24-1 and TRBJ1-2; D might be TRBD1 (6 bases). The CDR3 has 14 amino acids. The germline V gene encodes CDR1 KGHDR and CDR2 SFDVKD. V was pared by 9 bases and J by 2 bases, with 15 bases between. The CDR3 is CATSRGGANYGYTF. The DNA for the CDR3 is TGTGCCACCTCCCGTGGGGGGGCGAACTATGGCTACACCTTC.

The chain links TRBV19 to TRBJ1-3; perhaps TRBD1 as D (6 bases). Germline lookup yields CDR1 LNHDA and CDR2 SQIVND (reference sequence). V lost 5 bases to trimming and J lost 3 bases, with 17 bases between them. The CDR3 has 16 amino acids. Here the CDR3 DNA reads TGTGCCAGTAGTGCCCAACAGGGTTTTCGTGGAAACACCATATATTTT. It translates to CASSAQQGFRGNTIYF. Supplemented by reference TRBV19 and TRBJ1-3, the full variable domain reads DGGITQSPKYLFRKEGQNVTLSCEQNLNHDAMYWYRQDPGQGLRLIYYSQIVNDFQKGDIAEGYSVSREKKESFPLTVTSAQKNPTAFYLCASSAQQGFRGNTIYFGEGSWLTVV.

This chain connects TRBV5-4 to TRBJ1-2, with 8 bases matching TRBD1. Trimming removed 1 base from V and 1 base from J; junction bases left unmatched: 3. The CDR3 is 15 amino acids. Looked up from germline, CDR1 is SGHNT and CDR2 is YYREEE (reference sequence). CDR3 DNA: TGTGCCAGCAGCTTGTGGGACAGGCTTAACTATGGCTACACCTTC. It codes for CASSLWDRLNYGYTF. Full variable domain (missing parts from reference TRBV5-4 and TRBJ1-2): ETGVTQSPTHLIKTRGQQVTLRCSSQSGHNTVSWYQQALGQGPQFIFQYYREEENGRGNFPPRFSGLQFPNYSSELNVNALELDDSALYLCASSLWDRLNYGYTFGSGTRLTVV.